The next 18 T cell receptor beta chains were all read from a single sample in a study of T cells in Graves' hyperthyroidism and ophthalmopathy. Amplification of TCR beta CDR3 regions was performed using RNA transcripts as template. HTBI primers were the set used in a first-round RT-PCR of the TCR CDR3. Each CDR3 protein gets one entry after TCRdb re-called the multiplex PCR reads with MiXCR. Counted here are some 560,000 distinct CDR3 sequences, approximately 15% occurring once; the ten biggest clones make up less than 9.5%. Input material: blood. These receptors were taken from a woman in her twenties or thirties with Graves' hyperthyroidism.

This clonotype was detected ten times or more. The V and J genes are TRBV3-1 and TRBJ2-2; TRBD1 might be the D (6 bases). V was trimmed by 9 bases and J by 2 bases, leaving 13 bases between them. The CDR3 sequence is 14 residues long. CDR1 is LGHDT, CDR2 YNNKEL, per germline (reference sequence). This CDR3 reads CASTQGHNTGELFF. The CDR3 DNA sequence: TGTGCCAGTACACAGGGACATAACACCGGGGAGCTGTTTTTT.

This clonotype was seen many times. The rearrangement links TRBV27 to TRBJ2-1; 7 bases fit TRBD2. The CDR3 runs 13 residues. Losses at the gene ends were 9 bases for V and 10 bases for J; bases not matched to a gene: 12. Germline V gene data show CDR1 as MNHEY and CDR2 as SMNVEV (reference sequence). CDR3 sequence reads: CASSTRTGGEQFF. CDR3 bases: TGTGCCAGTTCAACCCGGACGGGAGGAGAGCAGTTCTTC.

A remark on this clonotype: Being one base from a much bigger clone, this may be a read error. Without the conserved terminal phenylalanine or tryptophan, this CDR3 likely stems from a read error. The chain has TRBV11-2 and TRBJ1-1; no clear D. CDR1 and CDR2 (germline): SGHAT, FQNNGV. The CDR3 totals 14 residues. The germline V and J ends were trimmed by 5 bases and 6 bases, with 16 bases remaining between them. CDR3 in DNA: TGTGCCAGCAGCAAGGTTGGGTTTAACTCTGAAGCTTTCCTT. Its protein product is CASSKVGFNSEAFL.

The chain has TRBV3-1 and TRBJ1-6; D gene ambiguous. This CDR3 contains 13 residues. V lost 3 bases, J lost 6 bases, and 6 bases lay in between. Germline-derived CDR1 and CDR2 are LGHDT and YNNKEL (reference sequence). The CDR3 bases are TGTGCCAGCAGCCAGACGGGTAATTCACCCCTCCACTTT. As protein: CASSQTGNSPLHF. Full variable domain (remainder filled in from reference TRBV3-1 and TRBJ1-6): DTAVSQTPKYLVTQMGNDKSIKCEQNLGHDTMYWYKQDSKKFLKIMFSYNNKELIINETVPNRFSPKSPDKAHLNLHINSLELGDSAVYFCASSQTGNSPLHFGNGTRLTVT.

V is TRBV29-1 and J is TRBJ2-1; 10 bases fit TRBD2. CDR3 length: 13 residues. Germline V gene data show CDR1 as SQVTM and CDR2 as ANQGSEA. CDR3 DNA sequence: TGCACCATACTAGCGGGAAGCTACAATGAGCAGTTCTTC. Translation: CTILAGSYNEQFF.

This clonotype appeared many times. V is TRBV7-2 and J is TRBJ2-7; the match to TRBD1 covers 9 bases. The CDR3 is 14 amino acids. V lost 6 bases, J lost 2 bases, and 5 bases stayed unmatched. CDR1 SGHTA and CDR2 FQGNSA come from the germline V gene. The CDR3 sequence is CASRETGGAYEQYF. The CDR3 bases are TGTGCCAGCAGGGAGACAGGGGGGGCCTACGAGCAGTACTTC.

This clonotype was seen many times. The chain couples TRBV28 to TRBJ2-5; D possibly uses TRBD1 or TRBD2 (5 bases each). V was clipped by 5 bases and J by 5 bases, with 18 bases between them. The CDR3 length is 15 residues. Germline values: CDR1 MDHEN, CDR2 SYDVKM. CDR3 loop: CASSNPLAWGETQYF. The CDR3 bases are TGTGCCAGCAGTAACCCGCTGGCTTGGGGGGAGACCCAGTACTTC.

The sample holds many counts of this clonotype. This rearrangement joins TRBV27 to TRBJ2-3; D remains ambiguous. CDR1 MNHEY and CDR2 SMNVEV come from the germline V gene (reference sequence). The CDR3 has 11 amino acids. With 4 bases removed from V and 6 bases from J, the gap between germline ends came to 5 bases. This chain's CDR3 is CASSSIDTQYF. The CDR3 region has the DNA TGTGCCAGCAGTTCAATTGATACGCAGTATTTT.

This clonotype has a count of ten or more. The chain uses TRBV27 and TRBJ1-1, with D possibly matching TRBD1 (5 bases). Trimming pared 2 bases from V and 4 bases from J, leaving 8 bases between. In germline, CDR1 is MNHEY, CDR2 SMNVEV (reference sequence). The CDR3 sequence is 13 residues long. CDR3 loop: CASSLSRATEAFF. In DNA, the CDR3 is TGTGCCAGCAGTTTAAGCAGGGCCACTGAAGCTTTCTTT.

This clonotype was counted at least ten times. The chain carries TRBV18 and TRBJ1-1; D is ambiguous. The V gene lost 1 base and the J gene lost 0 bases, with 12 bases spanning the gap. The CDR3 runs 16 residues. Germline loops: CDR1 KGHSH, CDR2 LQKENI. Here the CDR3 DNA reads TGTGCCAGCTCACCACTTGGGAAATTAGTGAACACTGAAGCTTTCTTT. Amino acids: CASSPLGKLVNTEAFF.

This chain joins TRBV29-1 and TRBJ1-2; a possible D gene is TRBD1 (5 bases). The V gene's germline CDR1 is SQVTM and CDR2 ANQGSEA. The ends were cut back, 1 base at V and 7 bases at J, with 13 bases in the middle. This CDR3 contains 13 residues. CDR3 nucleotides: TGCAGCGTTGAAGGGGGGGGGGGTTCTGGCTACACCTTC. This gives the protein CSVEGGGGSGYTF.

This clonotype was counted many times. V is TRBV30 and J is TRBJ2-1; possible D gene TRBD2, 5 bases. The CDR3 extends over 15 amino acids. Trimming cost V 5 bases and J 3 bases, with 17 bases left between them. The germline V gene encodes CDR1 GTSNPN and CDR2 SVGIG (reference sequence). The CDR3 loop reads CAWASGGPSYNEQFF. CDR3 nucleotides: TGTGCCTGGGCCTCGGGCGGGCCTAGCTACAATGAGCAGTTCTTC.

The table lists this clonotype with a few counts. The chain is built from TRBV6-2 or TRBV6-3 and TRBJ2-5, with D perhaps matching TRBD1 (6 bases). V was clipped by 5 bases and J by 13 bases, with 23 bases between them. The CDR3 spans 14 residues. CDR1 and CDR2 from the germline V gene are MNHEY and SVGEGT. CDR3 bases: TGTGCCAGCAGTCCCACCGACCGGGACACAGGTCGGTACTTC. Its protein is CASSPTDRDTGRYF.

This clonotype occurred a few times. The J gene is TRBJ2-7, the V gene TRBV20-1, with TRBD2 identical over 14 bases. CDR3 length: 14 residues. With 6 bases clipped from V and 2 bases from J, the junction kept 3 bases outside the gene matches. Germline values: CDR1 DFQATT, CDR2 SNEGSKA (reference sequence). The CDR3 region is CSALGLAGAYEQYF. In DNA, the CDR3 is TGCAGTGCCTTGGGACTAGCGGGAGCCTACGAGCAGTACTTC.

To note about this clonotype: Possible read error: a much larger clone is one base away. V is TRBV5-1 and J is TRBJ2-1; 8 bases match TRBD1. Germline values: CDR1 SGHRS, CDR2 YFSETQ. Unmatched junction bases numbered 5, after V lost 1 base and J lost 2 bases. The CDR3 has 16 residues. The CDR3 loop is CASSLSGGRPYNEQFF. The DNA for the CDR3 is TGCGCCAGCAGCTTGTCAGGGGGCCGGCCCTACAATGAGCAGTTCTTC. Using reference TRBV5-1 and TRBJ2-1 for the parts outside the CDR3, the full variable domain is KAGVTQTPRYLIKTRGQQVTLSCSPISGHRSVSWYQQTPGQGLQFLFEYFSETQRNKGNFPGRFSGRQFSNSRSEMNVSTLELGDSALYLCASSLSGGRPYNEQFFGPGTRLTVL.

The chain's CDR3 is CASRPDAYSNQPQHF. CDR3 bases: TGTGCCAGCAGACCCGACGCATATAGCAATCAGCCCCAGCATTTT. The rearrangement uses TRBV6-1 and TRBJ1-5; D not resolved. The CDR3 sequence is 15 residues long. Germline V gene lookup returns CDR1 MNHNS and CDR2 SASEGT. The germline V and J ends were trimmed by 6 bases and 0 bases, with 12 bases remaining between them.

This chain links TRBV2 with TRBJ2-3; 12 nucleotides agree with TRBD2. The CDR3 consists of 17 residues. Trimming at V came to 6 bases and at J to 3 bases, leaving 10 bases not matched to a gene. Germline CDR1 and CDR2: SNHLY and FYNNEI. In DNA form, the CDR3 reads TGTGCCAGCAGCCGACTAGCGGGGGTCACGATAACAGATACGCAGTATTTT. This gives the protein CASSRLAGVTITDTQYF.

V and J are TRBV4-3 and TRBJ2-2, with D hard to call. Germline loops: CDR1 LGHNA, CDR2 YSLEER. V was trimmed by 0 bases and J by 6 bases, leaving 11 bases between them. The CDR3 has 15 amino acids. CDR3 in amino acids: CASSQEVPGAGELFF. CDR3 in DNA: TGCGCCAGCAGCCAAGAGGTTCCGGGCGCCGGGGAGCTGTTTTTT.